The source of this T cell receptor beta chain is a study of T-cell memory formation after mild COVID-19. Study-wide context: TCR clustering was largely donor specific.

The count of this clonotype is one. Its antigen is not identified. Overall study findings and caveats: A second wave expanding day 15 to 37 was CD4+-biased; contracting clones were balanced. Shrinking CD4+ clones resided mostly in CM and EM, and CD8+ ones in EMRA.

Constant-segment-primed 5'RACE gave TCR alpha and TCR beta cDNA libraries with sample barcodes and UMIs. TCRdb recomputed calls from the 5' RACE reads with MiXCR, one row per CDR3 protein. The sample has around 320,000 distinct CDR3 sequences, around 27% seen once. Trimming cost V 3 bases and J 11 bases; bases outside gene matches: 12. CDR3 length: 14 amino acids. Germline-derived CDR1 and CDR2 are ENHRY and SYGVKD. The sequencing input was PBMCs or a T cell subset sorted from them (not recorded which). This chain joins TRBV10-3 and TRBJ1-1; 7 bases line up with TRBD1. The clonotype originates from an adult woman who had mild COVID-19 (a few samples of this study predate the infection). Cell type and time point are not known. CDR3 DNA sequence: TGTGCCATCAGTGAAGGGGCGATGACAGGGCGGGCTTTCTTT. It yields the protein CAISEGAMTGRAFF.